The T cell receptor beta chain under discussion was sequenced for a study of vaccination effects on CD4 cells after COVID-19. Background on the study: Two doses of BNT162b2 or mRNA-1273 vaccine were administered to participants.

To note about this clone: The antigen is undetermined.

Antigen-specific CD4+ T cells were expanded with viral peptide pools in the ViraFEST assay before sequencing. Once cultured for 10 days, the cells underwent separation to obtain CD4+ T cells. The vaccine recipients had no prior SARS-CoV-2 infection, with negative nucleocapsid antibodies. Days 3 and 7 were when half the medium was replaced with IL-2 medium. Findings and caveats of the study: The study found marked clonal contraction of infection- and vaccine-induced clones late after vaccination.

The protocol was immunoSEQ multiplex PCR, while the TCRdb copy is restricted to in-frame clones and leaves out a portion. Here the sample spans about 70,000 clones, approximately 80% being singletons. Specimen: CD4+ T cells from PBMCs cultured with SARS-CoV-2 spike peptides, collected before COVID-19 vaccination. This sequence originates from a human donor who received a COVID-19 vaccine.

CDR3 DNA: TGTGCCAGCAGTCTTAGTTACAATGAGCAGTTCTTC. Translation gives CASSLSYNEQFF. The chain is built from TRBV6-2 or TRBV6-3 and TRBJ2-1, with D uncertain. Between the trimmed V and J ends, which lost 5 bases and 4 bases, there was a span of 6 bases. Germline V gene sequence: CDR1 MNHEY, CDR2 SVGEGT. This CDR3 spans 12 amino acids.